This entry lists 6 T cell receptor beta chains sequenced from one sample in a study of T cells in localized non-small cell lung cancer. This table comes from immunoSEQ multiplex PCR, and its TCRdb copy is limited to in-frame clones, with some not included. This table holds about 72,000 clones, 70% to 90% found once. Sequenced here: peripheral blood, sampled before any cancer treatment. The receptors here all came from a female donor over 55 with stage I lung adenocarcinoma.

The chain recombines TRBV2 with TRBJ2-7; D remains ambiguous. The CDR3 length is 13 residues. V was cut by 8 bases and J by 2 bases, with 13 bases left in between. The germline CDR1 and CDR2 sequences are SNHLY and FYNNEI. For the CDR3, the DNA is TGTGCCAGCGATAGGCGACTTACCTACGAGCAGTACTTC. This translates into CASDRRLTYEQYF.

The rearrangement links TRBV18 to TRBJ2-7; D is undetermined. V gave up 3 bases and J gave up 0 bases, with 21 bases separating them. The CDR3 length is 18 residues. CDR1 and CDR2 (germline): KGHSH, LQKENI. This chain's CDR3 is CASSPISMNLRSSYEQYF. The CDR3 coding sequence is TGTGCCAGCTCACCCATTTCTATGAACCTCCGGAGCTCCTACGAGCAGTACTTC.

This chain joins TRBV7-3 and TRBJ1-1; D gene unclear. Germline CDR1 SGHTA, CDR2 FQGTGA. The CDR3 sequence is 13 residues long. V was cut by 5 bases and J by 3 bases, with 10 bases left in between. The CDR3 bases are TGTGCCAGCAGCCCATTCCAGTACACTGAAGCTTTCTTT. Its translation is CASSPFQYTEAFF.

This chain links TRBV6-1 with TRBJ2-5; D may match TRBD1 or TRBD2 (6 bases each). V lost 6 bases, J lost 0 bases, and 8 bases lay in between. Germline CDR1 MNHNS, CDR2 SASEGT. CDR3 size: 13 residues. DNA of the CDR3: TGTGCCAGCAGCCGGGGGCACCAAGAGACCCAGTACTTC. Its protein is CASSRGHQETQYF.

This rearrangement joins TRBV15 to TRBJ2-3; 8 bases line up with TRBD1. The CDR3 runs 14 residues. Per germline, CDR1 LNHNV and CDR2 YYDKDF (reference sequence). Trimming at V came to 3 bases and at J to 1 base, leaving 0 bases not matched to a gene. CDR3 loop: CATSRGQGTDTQYF. As DNA, the CDR3 is TGTGCCACCAGCAGGGGACAGGGCACAGATACGCAGTATTTT.

The chain combines TRBV7-3 with TRBJ1-2; D uncertain. CDR1 SGHTA and CDR2 FQGTGA come from the germline V gene. Trimming took off 3 bases at V and 4 bases at J, with 12 bases between the two ends. CDR3 length equals 14 residues. In DNA, the CDR3 is TGTGCCAGCAGCTTCGGGCCGGTCGGCTATGGCTACACCTTC. Residues: CASSFGPVGYGYTF.